This is a list of T cell receptor beta chains from one sample in a study of type 1 regulatory T cells. MiXCR was run by TCRdb on the reads, yielding one entry per CDR3 protein. The sample comprises about 68,000 distinct CDR3 sequences, around 57% of which are singletons, and 6.5% to 8.5% rests with the top ten. Antigen specificity for these receptors is unknown. Sequencing was performed on cultured T cells, either the whole culture or a sorted T cell fraction (not recorded which). The receptor set was obtained from a human donor in good health. The CDR3 runs from the conserved cysteine through the conserved F or W. Each record gives: J gene, V gene, D gene, clone size, CDR3 DNA, CDR3 protein. The D gene is left open where the match is weak. Only part of the rows carry a size: once, few, many, or a class if the clone is expanded.

TRBJ2-1	TRBV20-1	.	few	TGCAGTGCTATAAACGGGGGCAGCTCCGGGAATGAGCAGTTCTTC	CSAINGGSSGNEQFF
TRBJ1-2	TRBV5-4	.	.	TGTGCCAGCAGCTTGGTTGACAGTGGTCTAGATGGCTACACCTTC	CASSLVDSGLDGYTF
TRBJ1-1	TRBV30	.	.	TGTGCCTTCCGAGGGATGAGGGACACTGAAGCTTTCTTT	CAFRGMRDTEAFF
TRBJ2-1	TRBV27	.	once	TGTGCCAGCAGTTTATACGGGGCCGTCAATGAGCAGTTCTTC	CASSLYGAVNEQFF
TRBJ1-2	TRBV4-1	.	once	TGCGCCAGCAGCCGAGCGATCATTTTAGTGAGCTATGGCTACACCTTC	CASSRAIILVSYGYTF
TRBJ1-1	TRBV20-1	.	.	TGCAGTGCTATCAGGGGCGGCACTGAAGCTTTCTTT	CSAIRGGTEAFF
TRBJ2-2	TRBV30	.	.	TGTGCCTGGAGTCTGCAGAACACCGGGGAGCTGTTTTTT	CAWSLQNTGELFF
TRBJ2-3	TRBV11-2	.	.	TGTGCCAGCAGCTTAGAGACCAGGGCGCAGTATTTT	CASSLETRAQYF
TRBJ2-2	TRBV7-2	.	.	TGTGCCGACATCGGGGACTCGAACACCCGGGAGCTGTTTTTT	CADIGDSNTRELFF
TRBJ2-3	TRBV30	TRBD1	.	TGTGCCTGGGGGGGACAGGTCCCAGATACGCAGTATTTT	CAWGGQVPDTQYF
TRBJ2-4	TRBV27	.	.	TGTGCCAGCAGAGCGTCGGAAAACATTCAGTACTTC	CASRASENIQYF
TRBJ2-5	TRBV6-5	.	.	TGTGCCAGCAGTTACAGGGCGGGCGGCTTGTCCGGGACCCAGTACTTC	CASSYRAGGLSGTQYF
TRBJ2-1	TRBV14	TRBD2	.	TGTGCCAGCAGCCAAGAAAGACTAGCGGGAGTTGCAAATGAGCAGTTCTTC	CASSQERLAGVANEQFF
TRBJ1-5	TRBV19	TRBD1	once	TGTGCCAGTAGTATGTGGGACAGGGATCGCAATCAGCCCCAGCATTTT	CASSMWDRDRNQPQHF
TRBJ2-1	TRBV20-1	TRBD2	.	TGCAGTGCTGCTCTGGCCCGACTAGCGGGAATCAATGAGCAGTTCTTC	CSAALARLAGINEQFF
TRBJ2-5	TRBV20-1	.	few	TGCAGTGCTAGGGGGTTGCGCGTAGTTGTGGAGACCCAGTACTTC	CSARGLRVVVETQYF
TRBJ2-3	TRBV20-1	.	.	TGCAGTGCTAGAGAGACCAGGCGCACCCGCACAGATACGCAGTATTTT	CSARETRRTRTDTQYF
TRBJ1-5	TRBV12-3/TRBV12-4	TRBD1	.	TGTGCCAGCAGTCCGACAGGGGCCCAGCCCCAGCATTTT	CASSPTGAQPQHF
TRBJ2-7	TRBV5-1	.	few	TGCGCCAGCAGCGCAGGACCGGGCTCCTACGAGCAGTACTTC	CASSAGPGSYEQYF
TRBJ2-7	TRBV7-2	.	.	TGTGCCAGCAGCTTAATCGACAGATACGAGCAGTACTTC	CASSLIDRYEQYF
TRBJ2-1	TRBV27	.	.	TGTGCCAGCAGCTCTTATGCAGGGGACTTACGCAATGAGCAGTTCTTC	CASSSYAGDLRNEQFF
TRBJ1-1	TRBV3-1	TRBD1	.	TGTGCCAGCAGCCATCTAGACAGGGGGAGTGAAGCTTTCTTT	CASSHLDRGSEAFF
TRBJ1-1	TRBV12-3/TRBV12-4	.	.	TGTGCCAGCAGTCCCCGACCGGACACTGAAGCTTTCTTT	CASSPRPDTEAFF
TRBJ2-3	TRBV2	TRBD2	.	TGTGCCAGCAGTGCGCTAGCGGGAGGAGCTGATACGCAGTATTTT	CASSALAGGADTQYF
TRBJ2-1	TRBV15	.	.	TGTGCCACCAGCAGAGAAGCGCCTCCTGGGAACAATGAGCAGTTCTTC	CATSREAPPGNNEQFF
TRBJ1-2	TRBV12-3/TRBV12-4	.	.	TGTGCCAGCAGTTGGGGCAGGGGCTTTTCTGGCTACACCTTC	CASSWGRGFSGYTF
TRBJ1-5	TRBV6-2/TRBV6-3	.	.	TGTGCCAGCACCGACAACAGCAATCAGCCCCAGCATTTT	CASTDNSNQPQHF
TRBJ2-1	TRBV2	TRBD2	.	TGTGCCAGCATTGCTAGCCGGCTAGCGGCCAATGAGCAGTTCTTC	CASIASRLAANEQFF
TRBJ2-2	TRBV12-3/TRBV12-4	.	.	TGTGCCAGCAGTTTGGGATACACCGGGGAGCTGTTTTTT	CASSLGYTGELFF
TRBJ2-5	TRBV7-7	TRBD1	few	TGTGCCAGCAGCTCCGGGACAGTACGAGAGACCCAGTACTTC	CASSSGTVRETQYF
TRBJ2-1	TRBV4-1	TRBD1	.	TGCGCCAGCAGCCTAGATACCGGGACAGGAGAAAATGAGCAGTTCTTC	CASSLDTGTGENEQFF
TRBJ2-7	TRBV20-1	TRBD2	few	TGCAGTGCTAGTGCCCCCCGGGGGGTTGACTCCTACGAGCAGTACTTC	CSASAPRGVDSYEQYF
TRBJ2-1	TRBV24-1	TRBD1	.	TGTGCCACCAGTGATCCCACAGGGGGCACTTACAATGAGCAGTTCTTC	CATSDPTGGTYNEQFF
TRBJ2-1	TRBV5-4	.	.	TGTGCCAGCAGAGGTTGGGGCGGAAACTACAATGAGCAGTTCTTC	CASRGWGGNYNEQFF
TRBJ2-2	TRBV6-1	TRBD2	.	TGTGCCAGCAGACCGCCTAGCGGCGCTAACACCGGGGAGCTGTTTTTT	CASRPPSGANTGELFF
TRBJ2-2	TRBV29-1	.	.	TGCAGCGTTGACAGCTTTTCGAACACCGGGGAGCTGTTTTTT	CSVDSFSNTGELFF
TRBJ2-1	TRBV12-3/TRBV12-4	TRBD2	.	TGTGCCAGCAGTCCGGGGGGGCACTGGAGGGATGAGCAGTTCTTC	CASSPGGHWRDEQFF
TRBJ2-5	TRBV20-1	TRBD2	.	TGCAGTGCCCCGACTAGCGGTAACCAAGAGACCCAGTACTTC	CSAPTSGNQETQYF
TRBJ2-1	TRBV14	TRBD2	few	TGTGCCAGCAGCCAACGGGTCGGGAGCGGGGATGAGCAGTTCTTC	CASSQRVGSGDEQFF
TRBJ2-1	TRBV20-1	.	.	TGCTCTACGACTGAGCAGTTCTTC	CSTTEQFF
TRBJ2-7	TRBV3-1	.	.	TGTGCCAGCAGCCAATATCGAGGGGGGGTCTACGAGCAGTACTTC	CASSQYRGGVYEQYF
TRBJ2-5	TRBV20-1	.	few	TGCAGTGCTAGAGTGGGGTCCAAAGAGACCCAGTACTTC	CSARVGSKETQYF